The 13 T cell receptor beta chains given below trace back to one sample, sequenced in a study of T cell changes during pregnancy in multiple sclerosis. Sequencing used immunoSEQ multiplex PCR; TCRdb keeps in-frame clones, though not all of them. The top ten hold about 8.8% of the sample, which has more than 35,000 clones, around 90% seen once. The sample in question was CD8+ T cells from peripheral blood mononuclear cells, obtained after pregnancy. The source of these receptors is a female donor with multiple sclerosis, enrolled in a pregnancy study.

CDR3 region: CASSLVGLAGLYNEQFF. In DNA form, the CDR3 reads TGTGCCAGCAGCTTGGTGGGACTAGCGGGACTTTACAATGAGCAGTTCTTC. The V and J genes are TRBV5-5 and TRBJ2-1; 13 bases are a match to TRBD2. Trimming removed 0 bases from V and 4 bases from J; junction bases left unmatched: 4. Germline CDR1 is SGHKS and CDR2 is YYEKEE (reference sequence). The CDR3 totals 17 residues.

This clone was detected once. This chain links TRBV6-6 with TRBJ1-1; D uncertain. Germline CDR1 MNHNY, CDR2 SVGAGI (reference sequence). The CDR3 consists of 14 residues. V gave up 0 bases and J gave up 2 bases, with 7 bases separating them. The CDR3, as DNA: TGTGCCAGCAGTTACTCTGGCCGTAACACTGAAGCTTTCTTT. It yields the protein CASSYSGRNTEAFF.

The chain links TRBV6-5 to TRBJ1-1; a weak D match, TRBD1 (5 bases). CDR3 size: 14 residues. CDR1 and CDR2 from the germline V gene are MNHEY and SVGAGI. Trimming left V 2 bases short and J 2 bases short, with 9 bases between. CDR3 sequence reads: CASSYQTANTEAFF. Written as DNA, the CDR3 is TGTGCCAGCAGTTACCAGACAGCAAACACTGAAGCTTTCTTT.

CDR3 DNA: TGTGCCGGCTACAGGGATGTAAAGACTGAAGCTTTCTTT. It encodes CAGYRDVKTEAFF. The V and J genes are TRBV30 and TRBJ1-1; tentatively, D is TRBD1 (6 bases). Germline values: CDR1 GTSNPN, CDR2 SVGIG (reference sequence). With 8 bases removed from V and 5 bases from J, the gap between germline ends came to 18 bases. This CDR3 has 13 amino acids.

The chain joins TRBV11-2 to TRBJ2-7; no clear D. The CDR3 has 13 amino acids. CDR1 SGHAT and CDR2 FQNNGV come from the germline V gene. The V end was cut by 1 base, the J end by 3 bases, with 7 bases between. The CDR3, as DNA: TGTGCCAGCAGCTTAGGGTCTAACTACGAGCAGTACTTC. As protein: CASSLGSNYEQYF.

The chain recombines TRBV19 with TRBJ1-1; 7 bases map to TRBD1. Germline V CDR1 and CDR2: LNHDA, SQIVND (reference sequence). V lost 1 base to trimming and J lost 0 bases; unmatched junction nucleotides: 5. The CDR3 length is 16 residues. CDR3 in amino acids: CASSIAGTVLNTEAFF. In nucleotides, the CDR3 is TGTGCCAGTAGTATAGCGGGGACAGTATTGAACACTGAAGCTTTCTTT.

The rearrangement uses TRBV4-3 and TRBJ1-1; D is unclear. In germline, CDR1 is LGHNA, CDR2 YSLEER. This CDR3 is built from 13 residues. The germline V and J ends were trimmed by 4 bases and 3 bases, with 9 bases remaining between them. CDR3: CASSRAGDTEAFF. CDR3 DNA: TGCGCCAGCAGCCGCGCCGGGGACACTGAAGCTTTCTTT.

The chain couples TRBV9 to TRBJ1-3; D gene unclear. The length of the CDR3 is 16 residues. Germline V gene sequence: CDR1 SGDLS, CDR2 YYNGEE. V lost 0 bases, J lost 0 bases, and 10 bases lay in between. The CDR3 here is CASSVAHRSSGNTIYF. In DNA, the CDR3 is TGTGCCAGCAGCGTAGCACACAGAAGCTCTGGAAACACCATATATTTT.

The chain carries TRBV5-4 and TRBJ1-1, with D unresolved. This CDR3 spans 13 amino acids. Between the trimmed V and J ends, which lost 7 bases and 5 bases, there was a span of 15 bases. Looked up from germline, CDR1 is SGHNT and CDR2 is YYREEE (reference sequence). This chain's CDR3 is CASDLGSGTEAFF. The CDR3 DNA sequence: TGTGCCAGCGACTTGGGGAGTGGGACTGAAGCTTTCTTT.

The rearrangement joins TRBV11-2 to TRBJ1-2, with TRBD1 identical over 7 bases. Losses at the gene ends were 7 bases for V and 6 bases for J; bases not matched to a gene: 8. The length of the CDR3 is 13 residues. Germline lookup yields CDR1 SGHAT and CDR2 FQNNGV. CDR3 in DNA: TGTGCCAGCATGGGACAGCCGGTGGATGGCTACACCTTC. Encoded protein: CASMGQPVDGYTF.

V and J are TRBV2 and TRBJ1-3, with D possibly being TRBD1 (6 bases). V was clipped by 10 bases and J by 2 bases, with 15 bases between them. CDR3 length: 14 residues. Per the germline V gene, CDR1 is SNHLY and CDR2 is FYNNEI. CDR3 residues: CATFPGTPGNTIYF. CDR3 nucleotides: TGTGCCACCTTCCCGGGGACACCTGGAAACACCATATATTTT.

This chain links TRBV6-1 with TRBJ1-2; D possibly corresponds to TRBD1 (5 bases). The CDR3 is made up of 15 amino acids. The germline V and J ends were trimmed by 2 bases and 2 bases, with 12 bases remaining between them. Germline-derived CDR1 and CDR2 are MNHNS and SASEGT. DNA for the CDR3: TGTGCCAGCAGTGAATGGGGCAGCCCAAACTATGGCTACACCTTC. Amino acids: CASSEWGSPNYGYTF.

The chain couples TRBV6-1 to TRBJ1-2; 7 bases are shared with TRBD1. Germline trimming cut 1 base from V and 4 bases from J; bases unmatched to any gene: 6. The germline gives CDR1 MNHNS, CDR2 SASEGT. The CDR3 is 15 amino acids. DNA of the CDR3: TGTGCCAGCAGTGAAGGGGACAGCCGAAGCTATGGCTACACCTTC. This gives the protein CASSEGDSRSYGYTF.